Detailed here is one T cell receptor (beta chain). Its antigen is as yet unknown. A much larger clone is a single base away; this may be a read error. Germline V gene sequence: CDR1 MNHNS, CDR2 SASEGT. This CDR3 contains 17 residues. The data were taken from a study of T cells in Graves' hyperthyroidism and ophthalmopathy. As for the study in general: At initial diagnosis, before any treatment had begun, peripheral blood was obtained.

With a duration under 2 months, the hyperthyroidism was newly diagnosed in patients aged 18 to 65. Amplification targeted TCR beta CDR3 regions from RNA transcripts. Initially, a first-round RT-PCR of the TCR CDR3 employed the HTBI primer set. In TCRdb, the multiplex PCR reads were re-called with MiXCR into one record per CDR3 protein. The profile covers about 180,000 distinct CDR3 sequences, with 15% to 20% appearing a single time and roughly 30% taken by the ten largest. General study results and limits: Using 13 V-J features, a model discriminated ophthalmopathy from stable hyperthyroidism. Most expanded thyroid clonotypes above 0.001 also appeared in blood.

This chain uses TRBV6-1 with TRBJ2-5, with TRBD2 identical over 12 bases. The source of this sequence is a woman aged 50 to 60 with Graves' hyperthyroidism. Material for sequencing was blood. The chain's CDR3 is CVSSRPGASGGAGTQYF. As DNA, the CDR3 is TGTGTCAGCAGTCGCCCCGGTGCTAGCGGGGGGGCAGGGACCCAGTACTTC.